The table lists the clone carrying this T cell receptor (beta chain) with many counts. This entry comes from a study of neurological immune-mediated disorders. TCRdb redid the calling of the 5' RACE reads with MiXCR, one entry per CDR3 protein. In the table there are more than 35,000 distinct CDR3 sequences, 3% of which are singletons. Germline V gives CDR1 LGHNA, CDR2 YNFKEQ. The CDR3 loop spans 16 amino acids. Losses at the gene ends were 1 base for V and 7 bases for J; bases not matched to a gene: 9. The chain employs TRBV4-2 and TRBJ2-1; TRBD2 aligns across 8 bases. Input material: PBMCs. The receptor was isolated from a woman in her forties or fifties with multiple sclerosis. DNA for the CDR3: TGTGCCAGCAGCCAAGCGGGCGGGGGGCTTATAAATGAGCAGTTCTTC. Encoded protein: CASSQAGGGLINEQFF.